This T cell receptor (beta chain) stems from a study of Ad26.COV2.S vaccination and SARS-CoV-2 variants. Study at large: Of the COV1001 trial arms, the Ad26.COV2.S arm included the donor. Study-level points and caveats: For non-spike TCRs, breadth in vaccine recipients resembled that in placebo recipients.

As to this clone: Its antigen is not known.

Profiling relied on immunoSEQ multiplex PCR, and the TCRdb table lists in-frame clones only, not all of them. The sample carries about 680,000 clones, 89% recorded once. The treatment was: 15 to 20 received Ad26.COV2.S at low or high dose, single or two shots; roughly five received placebo; per-sample allocation not given. Day 63 following the first vaccine or placebo injection was when the samples were taken. This Boston cohort included adults aged 18-55 years. This CDR3 is 16 amino acids long. Germline V gives CDR1 SGDLS, CDR2 YYNGEE. V shed 1 base and J 0 bases; nucleotides not matched to a gene: 3.

The genes are TRBV9 and TRBJ2-3; the match to TRBD2 covers 9 bases. The source of this sequence is a person between 18 and 65 years old who received the Ad26.COV2.S COVID-19 vaccine or a placebo. The source was peripheral blood, collected in a trial of Ad26.COV2.S vaccine versus placebo. DNA for the CDR3: TGTGCCAGCAGCGTATTGCGGGGGGGTAGCACAGATACGCAGTATTTT. Protein product: CASSVLRGGSTDTQYF. Based on the CDR3 plus reference TRBV9 and TRBJ2-3, the full variable domain is DSGVTQTPKHLITATGQRVTLRCSPRSGDLSVYWYQQSLDQGLQFLIQYYNGEERAKGNILERFSAQQFPDLHSELNLSSLELGDSALYFCASSVLRGGSTDTQYFGPGTRLTVL.